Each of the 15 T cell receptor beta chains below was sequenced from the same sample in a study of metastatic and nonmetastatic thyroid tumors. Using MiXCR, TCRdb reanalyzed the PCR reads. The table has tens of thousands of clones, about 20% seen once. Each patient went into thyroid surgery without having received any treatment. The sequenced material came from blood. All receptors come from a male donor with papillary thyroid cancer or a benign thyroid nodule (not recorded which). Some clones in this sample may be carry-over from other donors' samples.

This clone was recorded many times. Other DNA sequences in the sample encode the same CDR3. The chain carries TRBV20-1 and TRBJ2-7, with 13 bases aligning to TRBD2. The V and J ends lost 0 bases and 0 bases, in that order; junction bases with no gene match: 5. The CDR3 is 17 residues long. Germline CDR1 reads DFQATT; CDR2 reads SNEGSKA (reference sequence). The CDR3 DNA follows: TGCAGTGCTAGAGACTTAGGACTAGCGGGAGACTCCTACGAGCAGTACTTC. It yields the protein CSARDLGLAGDSYEQYF.

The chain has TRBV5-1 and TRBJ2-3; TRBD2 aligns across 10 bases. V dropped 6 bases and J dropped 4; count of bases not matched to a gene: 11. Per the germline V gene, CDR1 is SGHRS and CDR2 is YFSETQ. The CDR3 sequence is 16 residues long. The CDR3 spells CASISGTSGTPDTQYF. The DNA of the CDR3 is TGCGCCAGCATCTCCGGTACTAGCGGGACCCCAGATACGCAGTATTTT.

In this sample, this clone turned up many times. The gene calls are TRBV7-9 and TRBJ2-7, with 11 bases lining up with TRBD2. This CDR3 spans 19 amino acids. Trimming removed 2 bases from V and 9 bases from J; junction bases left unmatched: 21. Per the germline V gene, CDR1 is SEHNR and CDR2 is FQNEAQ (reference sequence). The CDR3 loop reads CASSLTRLGLAASQEGQYF. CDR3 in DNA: TGTGCCAGCAGCTTAACCCGGCTGGGACTAGCGGCGAGCCAGGAGGGGCAGTACTTC.

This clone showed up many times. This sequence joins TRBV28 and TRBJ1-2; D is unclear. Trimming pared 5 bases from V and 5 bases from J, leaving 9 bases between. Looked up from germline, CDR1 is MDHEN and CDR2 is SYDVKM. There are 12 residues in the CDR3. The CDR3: CASSLNGYGYTF. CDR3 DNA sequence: TGTGCCAGCAGTCTTAACGGGTATGGCTACACCTTC.

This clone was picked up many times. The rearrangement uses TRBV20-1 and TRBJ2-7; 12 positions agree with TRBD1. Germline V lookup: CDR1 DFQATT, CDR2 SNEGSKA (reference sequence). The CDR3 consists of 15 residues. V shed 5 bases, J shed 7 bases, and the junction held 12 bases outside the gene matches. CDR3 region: CSAPNRDRGHREQYF. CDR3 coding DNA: TGCAGTGCTCCGAACCGGGACAGGGGGCATCGGGAGCAGTACTTC.

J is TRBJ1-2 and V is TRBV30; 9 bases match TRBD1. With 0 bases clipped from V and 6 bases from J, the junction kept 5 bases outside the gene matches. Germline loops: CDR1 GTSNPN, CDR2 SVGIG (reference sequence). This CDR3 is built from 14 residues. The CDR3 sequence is CAWSVLGQGDGYTF. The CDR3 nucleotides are TGTGCCTGGAGTGTACTGGGACAGGGCGATGGCTACACCTTC.

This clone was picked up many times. The DNA of the CDR3 is TGTGCCACCAGGGAGGGTAATGAGCAGTTCTTC. Its protein is CATREGNEQFF. The chain has TRBV24-1 and TRBJ2-1, with a possible D match to TRBD2 (6 bases). Trimming removed 7 bases at V and 7 bases at J, with 7 bases between. Germline V gene data show CDR1 as KGHDR and CDR2 as SFDVKD. The CDR3 spans 11 residues.

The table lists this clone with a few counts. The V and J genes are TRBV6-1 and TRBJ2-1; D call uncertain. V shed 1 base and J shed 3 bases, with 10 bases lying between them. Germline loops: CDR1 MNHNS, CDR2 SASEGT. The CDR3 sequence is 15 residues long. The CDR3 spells CASSEDGEDYNEQFF. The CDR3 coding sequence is TGTGCCAGCAGTGAAGATGGTGAGGACTACAATGAGCAGTTCTTC.

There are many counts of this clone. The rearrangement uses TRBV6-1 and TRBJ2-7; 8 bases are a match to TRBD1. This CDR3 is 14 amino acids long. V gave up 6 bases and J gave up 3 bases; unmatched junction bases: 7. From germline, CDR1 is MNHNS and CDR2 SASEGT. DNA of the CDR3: TGTGCCAGCAGACTCGGACAGGGAGGCTACGAGCAGTACTTC. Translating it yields CASRLGQGGYEQYF.

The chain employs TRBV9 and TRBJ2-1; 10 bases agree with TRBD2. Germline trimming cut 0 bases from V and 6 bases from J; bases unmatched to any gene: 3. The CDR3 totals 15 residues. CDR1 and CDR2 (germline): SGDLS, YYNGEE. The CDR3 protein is CASSVEPSGSNEQFF. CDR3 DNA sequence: TGTGCCAGCAGCGTAGAGCCTAGCGGGAGCAATGAGCAGTTCTTC.

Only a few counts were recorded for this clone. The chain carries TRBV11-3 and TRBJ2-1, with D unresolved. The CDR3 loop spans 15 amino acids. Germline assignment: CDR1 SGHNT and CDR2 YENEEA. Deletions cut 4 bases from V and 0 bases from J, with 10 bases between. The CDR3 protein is CASSSTGSSYNEQFF. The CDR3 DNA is TGTGCCAGCAGCTCCACCGGATCCTCCTACAATGAGCAGTTCTTC. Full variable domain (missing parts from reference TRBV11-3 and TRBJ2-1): EAGVVQSPRYKIIEKKQPVAFWCNPISGHNTLYWYLQNLGQGPELLIRYENEEAVDDSQLPKDRFSAERLKGVDSTLKIQPAELGDSAVYLCASSSTGSSYNEQFFGPGTRLTVL.

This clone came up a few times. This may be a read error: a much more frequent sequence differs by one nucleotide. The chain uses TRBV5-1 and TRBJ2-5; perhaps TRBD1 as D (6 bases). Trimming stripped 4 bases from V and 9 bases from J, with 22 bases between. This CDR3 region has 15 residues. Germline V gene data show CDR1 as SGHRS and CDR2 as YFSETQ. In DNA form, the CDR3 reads TGCGCCAGCAGCCCGGTCCACCGGGACACCGTGGCCCAGTACTTC. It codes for CASSPVHRDTVAQYF.

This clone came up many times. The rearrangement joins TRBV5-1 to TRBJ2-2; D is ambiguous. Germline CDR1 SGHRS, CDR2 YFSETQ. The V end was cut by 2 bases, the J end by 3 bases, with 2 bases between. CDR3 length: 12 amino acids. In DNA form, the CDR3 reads TGCGCCAGCAGCTTCTACACCGGGGAGCTGTTTTTT. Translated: CASSFYTGELFF.

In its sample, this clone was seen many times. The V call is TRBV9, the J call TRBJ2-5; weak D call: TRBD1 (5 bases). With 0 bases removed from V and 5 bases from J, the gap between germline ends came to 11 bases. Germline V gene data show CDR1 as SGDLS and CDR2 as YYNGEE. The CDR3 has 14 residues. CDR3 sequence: CASSVDWTKETQYF. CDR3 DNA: TGTGCCAGCAGCGTAGACTGGACAAAGGAGACCCAGTACTTC.

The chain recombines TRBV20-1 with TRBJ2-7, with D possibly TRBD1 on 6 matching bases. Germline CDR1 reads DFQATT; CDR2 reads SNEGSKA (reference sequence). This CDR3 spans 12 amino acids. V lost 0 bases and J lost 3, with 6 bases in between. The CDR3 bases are TGCAGTGCTAGAGAAGGGGGCTACGAGCAGTACTTC. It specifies CSAREGGYEQYF.